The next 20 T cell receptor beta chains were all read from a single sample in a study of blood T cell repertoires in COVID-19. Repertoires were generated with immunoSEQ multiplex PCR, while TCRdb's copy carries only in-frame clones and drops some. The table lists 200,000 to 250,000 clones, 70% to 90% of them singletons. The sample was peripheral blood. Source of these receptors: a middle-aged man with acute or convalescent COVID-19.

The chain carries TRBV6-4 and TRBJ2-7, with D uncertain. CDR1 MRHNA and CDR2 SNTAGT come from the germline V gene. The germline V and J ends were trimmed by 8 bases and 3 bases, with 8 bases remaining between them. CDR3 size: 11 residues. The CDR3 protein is CASPRNYEQYF. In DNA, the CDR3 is TGTGCCAGCCCGAGAAACTACGAGCAGTACTTC.

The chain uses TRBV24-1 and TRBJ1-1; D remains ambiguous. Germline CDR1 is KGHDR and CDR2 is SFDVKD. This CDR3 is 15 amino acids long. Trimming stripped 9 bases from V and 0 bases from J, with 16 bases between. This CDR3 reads CATQNLRVMNTEAFF. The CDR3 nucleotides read TGTGCCACCCAAAACTTGCGGGTTATGAACACTGAAGCTTTCTTT.

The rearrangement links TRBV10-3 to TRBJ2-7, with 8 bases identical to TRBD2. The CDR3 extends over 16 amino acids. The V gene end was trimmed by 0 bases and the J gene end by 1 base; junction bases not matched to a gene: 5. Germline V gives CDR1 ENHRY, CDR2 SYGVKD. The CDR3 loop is CAISESTGGASYEQYF. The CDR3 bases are TGTGCCATCAGTGAGTCGACGGGGGGGGCATCCTACGAGCAGTACTTC.

The CDR3 loop is CASSLASLFEQFF. The CDR3 nucleotides are TGTGCCAGCAGCTTAGCGAGTCTTTTTGAGCAGTTCTTC. V usage is TRBV7-9 and J usage is TRBJ2-1; no firm D call. Per germline, CDR1 SEHNR and CDR2 FQNEAQ (reference sequence). The CDR3 is 13 amino acids. Between the trimmed V and J ends, which lost 0 bases and 9 bases, there was a span of 9 bases.

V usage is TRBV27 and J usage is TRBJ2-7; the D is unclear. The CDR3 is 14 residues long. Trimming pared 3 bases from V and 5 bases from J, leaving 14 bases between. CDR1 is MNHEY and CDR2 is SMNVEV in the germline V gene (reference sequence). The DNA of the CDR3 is TGTGCCAGCAGTTTCTTGGCAATCCGGGACGAGCAGTACTTC. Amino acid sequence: CASSFLAIRDEQYF.

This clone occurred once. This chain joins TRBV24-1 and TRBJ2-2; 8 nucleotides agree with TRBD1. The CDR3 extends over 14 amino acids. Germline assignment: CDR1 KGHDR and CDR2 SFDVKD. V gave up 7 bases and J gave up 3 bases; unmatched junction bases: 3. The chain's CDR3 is CATRKTGDTGELFF. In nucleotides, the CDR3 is TGTGCCACCAGAAAGACAGGGGACACCGGGGAGCTGTTTTTT.

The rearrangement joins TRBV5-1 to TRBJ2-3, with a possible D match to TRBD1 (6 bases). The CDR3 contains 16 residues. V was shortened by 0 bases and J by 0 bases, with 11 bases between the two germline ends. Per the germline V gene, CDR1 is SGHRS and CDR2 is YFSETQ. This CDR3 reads CASSLAAGVSTDTQYF. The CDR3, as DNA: TGCGCCAGCAGCTTGGCCGCAGGGGTTAGCACAGATACGCAGTATTTT.

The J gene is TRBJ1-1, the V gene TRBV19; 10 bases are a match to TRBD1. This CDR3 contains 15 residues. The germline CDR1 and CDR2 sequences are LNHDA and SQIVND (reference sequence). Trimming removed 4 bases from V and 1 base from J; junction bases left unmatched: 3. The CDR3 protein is CASSTTGGPNTEAFF. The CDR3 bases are TGTGCCAGTAGTACGACAGGGGGCCCGAACACTGAAGCTTTCTTT.

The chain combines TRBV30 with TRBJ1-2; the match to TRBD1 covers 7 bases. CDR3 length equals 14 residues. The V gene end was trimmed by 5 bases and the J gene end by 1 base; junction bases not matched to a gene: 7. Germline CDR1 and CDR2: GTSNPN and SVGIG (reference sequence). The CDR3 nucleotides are TGTGCCTGGTGGTATAGGGGGCTTAACTATGGCTACACCTTC. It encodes CAWWYRGLNYGYTF.

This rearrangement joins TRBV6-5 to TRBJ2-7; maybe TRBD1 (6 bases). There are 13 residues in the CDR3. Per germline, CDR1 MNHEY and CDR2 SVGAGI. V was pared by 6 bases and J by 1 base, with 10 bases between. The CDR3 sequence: CASRQGHSYEQYF. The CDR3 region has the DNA TGTGCCAGCAGACAGGGCCATTCCTACGAGCAGTACTTC.

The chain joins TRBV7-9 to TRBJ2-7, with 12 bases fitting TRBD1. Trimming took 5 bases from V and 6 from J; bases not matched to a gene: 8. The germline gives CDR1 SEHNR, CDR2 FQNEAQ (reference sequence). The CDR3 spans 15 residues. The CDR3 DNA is TGTGCCAGCAGCCCGGGGGACAGGGGGCGCGGCGAGCAGTACTTC. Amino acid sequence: CASSPGDRGRGEQYF.

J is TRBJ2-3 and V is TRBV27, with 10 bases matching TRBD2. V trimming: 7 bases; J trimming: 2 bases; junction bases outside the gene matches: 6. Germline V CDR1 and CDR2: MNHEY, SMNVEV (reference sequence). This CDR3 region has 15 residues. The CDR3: CASIPSGGHTDTQYF. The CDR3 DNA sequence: TGTGCCAGCATCCCTAGCGGGGGCCACACAGATACGCAGTATTTT.

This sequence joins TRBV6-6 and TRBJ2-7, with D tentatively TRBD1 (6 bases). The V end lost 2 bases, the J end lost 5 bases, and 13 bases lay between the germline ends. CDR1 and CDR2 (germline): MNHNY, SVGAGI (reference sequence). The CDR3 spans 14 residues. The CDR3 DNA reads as TGTGCCAGCAGTTACAATACAGGGATGGACGAGCAGTACTTC. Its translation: CASSYNTGMDEQYF.

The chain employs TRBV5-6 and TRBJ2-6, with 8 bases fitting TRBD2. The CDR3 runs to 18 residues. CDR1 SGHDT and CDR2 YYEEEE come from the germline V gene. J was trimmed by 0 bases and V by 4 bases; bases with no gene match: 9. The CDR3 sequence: CASSPNRGGGSGANVLTF. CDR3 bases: TGTGCCAGCAGCCCGAATCGGGGGGGCGGCTCTGGGGCCAACGTCCTGACTTTC.

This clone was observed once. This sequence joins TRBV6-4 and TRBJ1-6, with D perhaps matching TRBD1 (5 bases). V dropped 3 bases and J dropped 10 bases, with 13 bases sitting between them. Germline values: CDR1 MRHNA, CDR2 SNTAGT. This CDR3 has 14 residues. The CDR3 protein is CASSEAGTGSPLHF. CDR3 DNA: TGTGCCAGCAGTGAGGCTGGGACTGGGTCACCCCTCCACTTT.

The CDR3 DNA reads TGTGCCAGCAGCCACGGGAAGAGTAATTCACCCCTCCACTTT. Residues: CASSHGKSNSPLHF. V is TRBV3-1 (or the pseudogene TRBV3-2) and J is TRBJ1-6; D is unresolved. The CDR3 length is 14 residues. CDR1 and CDR2 from the germline V gene are LGHDT and YNNKEL (reference sequence). Trimming cost V 3 bases and J 6 bases, with 9 bases left between them.

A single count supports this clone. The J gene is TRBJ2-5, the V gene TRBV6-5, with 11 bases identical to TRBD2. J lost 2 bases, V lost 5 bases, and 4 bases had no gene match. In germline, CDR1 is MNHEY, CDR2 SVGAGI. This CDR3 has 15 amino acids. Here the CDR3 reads CASSRLAGKQETQYF. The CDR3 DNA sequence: TGTGCCAGCAGTCGACTAGCGGGAAAACAAGAGACCCAGTACTTC.

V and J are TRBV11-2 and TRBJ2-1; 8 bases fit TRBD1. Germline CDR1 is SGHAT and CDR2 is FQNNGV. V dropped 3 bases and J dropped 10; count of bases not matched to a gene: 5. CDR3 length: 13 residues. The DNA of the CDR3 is TGTGCCAGCAGCTTGGACAGGGACGGGGAGCAGTTCTTC. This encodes CASSLDRDGEQFF.

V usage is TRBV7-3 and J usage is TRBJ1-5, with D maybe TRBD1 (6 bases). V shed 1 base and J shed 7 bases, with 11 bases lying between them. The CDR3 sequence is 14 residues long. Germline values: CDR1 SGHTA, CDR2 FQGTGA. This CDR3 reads CASSLNAGAQPQHF. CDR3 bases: TGTGCCAGCAGCTTAAACGCGGGGGCCCAGCCCCAGCATTTT.

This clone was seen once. In DNA form, the CDR3 reads TGTGCCAGCAGTGAAAGGGGGACAGGGCACTACGAGCAGTACTTC. It yields the protein CASSERGTGHYEQYF. The J gene is TRBJ2-7, the V gene TRBV28; 9 nucleotides match TRBD1. V was pared by 5 bases and J by 3 bases, with 8 bases of the junction left unmatched. Germline V gene sequence: CDR1 MDHEN, CDR2 SYDVKM. The CDR3 is 15 amino acids.